The 3 T cell receptor beta chains listed next were all sequenced from one sample in a study of blood T cell repertoires in COVID-19 (dated by TCRdb to the early 2020s). Receptor amplification or capture employed the immunoSEQ multiplex PCR assay. TCRdb mirrors the immuneACCESS table, restricted to in-frame sequences. Some clones are absent from its copies; in checked studies, under half trace to an unresolved V gene, and the reason for the others is unknown. Within this sample are around 260,000 clones, with more than 85% of them counted one time only. Over 2% of the sample goes to the ten largest clones. The sequencing input was peripheral blood. Source of these receptors: a woman under 40 with COVID-19, enrolled during active disease.

The chain uses TRBV19 and TRBJ1-3; TRBD1 aligns across 8 bases. The V gene end was trimmed by 5 bases and the J gene end by 7 bases; junction bases not matched to a gene: 10. In germline, CDR1 is LNHDA, CDR2 SQIVND (reference sequence). The CDR3 contains 15 residues. The CDR3 loop is CASSARGRVGNTIYF. CDR3 coding DNA: TGTGCCAGTAGTGCCAGGGGGCGCGTTGGGAACACCATATATTTT.

The chain couples TRBV19 to TRBJ1-5; D gene unclear. CDR3 length: 15 amino acids. V lost 1 base to trimming and J lost 0 bases, with 7 bases between them. Germline CDR1 LNHDA, CDR2 SQIVND (reference sequence). The CDR3 sequence: CASSIVADSNQPQHF. Here the CDR3 DNA reads TGTGCCAGTAGTATAGTGGCGGATAGCAATCAGCCCCAGCATTTT.

This clone has just a few counts. V is TRBV18 and J is TRBJ1-6, with TRBD1 matching 9 bases. The V gene end was trimmed by 6 bases and the J gene end by 9 bases; junction bases not matched to a gene: 12. This CDR3 has 16 residues. Germline CDR1 is KGHSH and CDR2 is LQKENI. The CDR3: CASSPNVPGQGSPLHF. DNA of the CDR3: TGTGCCAGCTCCCCAAACGTCCCGGGACAGGGTTCACCCCTCCACTTT.